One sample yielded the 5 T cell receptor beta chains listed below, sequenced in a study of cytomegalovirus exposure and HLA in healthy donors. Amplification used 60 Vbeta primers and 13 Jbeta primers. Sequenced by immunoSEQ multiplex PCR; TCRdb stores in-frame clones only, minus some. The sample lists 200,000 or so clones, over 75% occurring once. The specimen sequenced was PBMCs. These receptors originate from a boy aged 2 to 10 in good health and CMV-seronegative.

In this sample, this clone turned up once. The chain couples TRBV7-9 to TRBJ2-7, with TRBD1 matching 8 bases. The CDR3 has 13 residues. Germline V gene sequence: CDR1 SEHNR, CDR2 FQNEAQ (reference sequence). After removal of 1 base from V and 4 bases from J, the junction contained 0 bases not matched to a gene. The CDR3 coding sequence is TGTGCCAGCAGCTTAGACAGGGGGTACGAGCAGTACTTC. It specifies CASSLDRGYEQYF.

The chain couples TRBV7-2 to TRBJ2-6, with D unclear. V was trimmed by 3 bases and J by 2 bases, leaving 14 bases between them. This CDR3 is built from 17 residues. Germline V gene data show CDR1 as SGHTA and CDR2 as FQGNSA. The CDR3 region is CASSFLVMAPGANVLTF. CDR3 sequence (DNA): TGTGCCAGCAGCTTTCTCGTTATGGCCCCTGGGGCCAACGTCCTGACTTTC.

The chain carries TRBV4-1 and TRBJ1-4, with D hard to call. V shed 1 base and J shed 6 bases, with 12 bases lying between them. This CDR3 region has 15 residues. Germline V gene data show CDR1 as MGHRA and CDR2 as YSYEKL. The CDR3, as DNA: TGCGCCAGCAGCCAAGTAGGAGGGTATTATGAAAAACTGTTTTTT. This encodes CASSQVGGYYEKLFF.

CDR3 sequence: CATSRDPFSGANVLTF. CDR3 nucleotides: TGTGCCACCAGCAGAGACCCCTTCTCTGGGGCCAACGTCCTGACTTTC. The rearrangement joins TRBV15 to TRBJ2-6; D is unresolved. The CDR3 has 16 residues. Per the germline V gene, CDR1 is LNHNV and CDR2 is YYDKDF (reference sequence). V gave up 0 bases and J gave up 0 bases, with 6 bases separating them.

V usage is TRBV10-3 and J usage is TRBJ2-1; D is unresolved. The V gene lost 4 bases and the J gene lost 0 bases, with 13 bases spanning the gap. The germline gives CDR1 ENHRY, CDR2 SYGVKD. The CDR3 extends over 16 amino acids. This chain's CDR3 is CAISGRDWYSYNEQFF. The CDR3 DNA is TGTGCCATCAGTGGCCGCGACTGGTACTCCTACAATGAGCAGTTCTTC.